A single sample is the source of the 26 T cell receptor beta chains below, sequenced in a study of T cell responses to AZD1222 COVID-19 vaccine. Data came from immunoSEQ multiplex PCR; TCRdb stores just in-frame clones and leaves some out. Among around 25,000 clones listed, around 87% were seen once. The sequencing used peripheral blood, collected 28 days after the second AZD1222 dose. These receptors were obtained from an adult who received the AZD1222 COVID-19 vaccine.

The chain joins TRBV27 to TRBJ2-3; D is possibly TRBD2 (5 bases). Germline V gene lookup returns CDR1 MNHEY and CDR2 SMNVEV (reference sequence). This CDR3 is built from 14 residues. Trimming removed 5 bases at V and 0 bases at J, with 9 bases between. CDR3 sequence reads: CASSHGGSTDTQYF. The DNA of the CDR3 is TGTGCCAGCAGTCACGGCGGGAGCACAGATACGCAGTATTTT.

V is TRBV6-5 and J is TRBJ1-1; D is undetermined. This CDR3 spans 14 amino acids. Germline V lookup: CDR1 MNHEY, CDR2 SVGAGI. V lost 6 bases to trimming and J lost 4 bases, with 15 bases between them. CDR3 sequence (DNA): TGTGCCAGCAGGATAACCACGGGCGGCACTGAAGCTTTCTTT. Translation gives CASRITTGGTEAFF.

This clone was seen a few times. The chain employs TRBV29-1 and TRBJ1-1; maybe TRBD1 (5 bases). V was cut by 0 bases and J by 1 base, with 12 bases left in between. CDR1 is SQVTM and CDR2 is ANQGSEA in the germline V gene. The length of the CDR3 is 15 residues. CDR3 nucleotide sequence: TGCAGCGTTGAAGATGCCGGGGCGGGGAACACTGAAGCTTTCTTT. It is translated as CSVEDAGAGNTEAFF.

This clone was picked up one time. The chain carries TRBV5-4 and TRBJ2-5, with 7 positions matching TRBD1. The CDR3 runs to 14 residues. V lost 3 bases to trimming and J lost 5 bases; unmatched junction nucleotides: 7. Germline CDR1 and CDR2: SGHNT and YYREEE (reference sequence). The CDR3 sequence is CASSSPTGVETQYF. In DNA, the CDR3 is TGTGCCAGCAGCTCCCCCACAGGGGTTGAGACCCAGTACTTC.

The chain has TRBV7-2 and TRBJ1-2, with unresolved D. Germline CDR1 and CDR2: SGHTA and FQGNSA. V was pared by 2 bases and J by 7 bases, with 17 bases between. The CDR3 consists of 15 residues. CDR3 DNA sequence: TGTGCCAGCAGCTTAAACGGGCCTACGAAGGCTGGCTACACCTTC. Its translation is CASSLNGPTKAGYTF. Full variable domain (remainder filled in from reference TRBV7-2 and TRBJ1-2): GAGVSQSPSNKVTEKGKDVELRCDPISGHTALYWYRQSLGQGLEFLIYFQGNSAPDKSGLPSDRFSAERTGGSVSTLTIQRTQQEDSAVYLCASSLNGPTKAGYTFGSGTRLTVV.

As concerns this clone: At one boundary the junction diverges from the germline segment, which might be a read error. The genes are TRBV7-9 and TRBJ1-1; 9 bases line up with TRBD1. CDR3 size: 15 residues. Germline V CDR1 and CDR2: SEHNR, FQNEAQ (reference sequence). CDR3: CASSLVNRGPSETFF. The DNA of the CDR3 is TGTGCCAGCAGCTTAGTCAACAGGGGGCCCTCTGAAACTTTCTTT.

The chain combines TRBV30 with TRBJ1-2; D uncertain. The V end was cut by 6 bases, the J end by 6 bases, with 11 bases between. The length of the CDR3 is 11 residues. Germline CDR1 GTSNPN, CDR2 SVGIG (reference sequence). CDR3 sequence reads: CACGKSHGYTF. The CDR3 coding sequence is TGTGCCTGTGGGAAGTCTCATGGCTACACCTTC.

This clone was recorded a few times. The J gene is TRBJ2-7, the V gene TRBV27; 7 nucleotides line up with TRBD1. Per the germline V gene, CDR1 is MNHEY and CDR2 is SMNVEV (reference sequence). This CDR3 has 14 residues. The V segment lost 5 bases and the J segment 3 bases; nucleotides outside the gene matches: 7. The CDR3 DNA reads TGTGCCAGCAGTACAAACAGGGGTCTCTACGAGCAGTACTTC. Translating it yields CASSTNRGLYEQYF.

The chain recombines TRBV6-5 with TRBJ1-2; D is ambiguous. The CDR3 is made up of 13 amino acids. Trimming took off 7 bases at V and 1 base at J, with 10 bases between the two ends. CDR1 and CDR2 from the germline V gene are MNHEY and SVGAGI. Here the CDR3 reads CASTPTINYGYTF. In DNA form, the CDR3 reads TGTGCCAGCACCCCGACAATTAACTATGGCTACACCTTC.

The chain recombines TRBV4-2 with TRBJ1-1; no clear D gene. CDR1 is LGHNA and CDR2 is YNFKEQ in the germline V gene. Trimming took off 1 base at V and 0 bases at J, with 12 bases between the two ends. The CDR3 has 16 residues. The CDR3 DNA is TGTGCCAGCAGCCAAGGACTCGCAGGTATGAACACTGAAGCTTTCTTT. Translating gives CASSQGLAGMNTEAFF.

CDR3 sequence (DNA): TGCGCCAGCAGCTTTGCTCTAGCGGGAGGGCCTCATGAGCAGTTCTTC. It codes for CASSFALAGGPHEQFF. V is TRBV5-1 and J is TRBJ2-1, with 12 bases identical to TRBD2. Trimming at V came to 2 bases and at J to 8 bases, leaving 8 bases not matched to a gene. This CDR3 is 16 amino acids long. Germline CDR1 and CDR2: SGHRS and YFSETQ.

CDR3 coding DNA: TGTGCCAGCAGCCTGGGACTGCTCTCTGGAAACACCATATATTTT. It is translated as CASSLGLLSGNTIYF. The rearrangement joins TRBV3-1 (or the pseudogene TRBV3-2) to TRBJ1-3, with D possibly matching TRBD1 (5 bases). V lost 4 bases to trimming and J lost 0 bases, with 10 bases between them. Germline V gives CDR1 LGHDT, CDR2 YNNKEL (reference sequence). There are 15 residues in the CDR3.

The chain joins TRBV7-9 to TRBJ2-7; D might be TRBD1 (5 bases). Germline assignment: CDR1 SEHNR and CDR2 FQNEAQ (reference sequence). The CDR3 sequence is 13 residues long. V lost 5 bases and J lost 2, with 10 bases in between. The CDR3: CASSRDRAYEQYF. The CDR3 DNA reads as TGTGCCAGCAGCCGAGACAGAGCCTACGAGCAGTACTTC.

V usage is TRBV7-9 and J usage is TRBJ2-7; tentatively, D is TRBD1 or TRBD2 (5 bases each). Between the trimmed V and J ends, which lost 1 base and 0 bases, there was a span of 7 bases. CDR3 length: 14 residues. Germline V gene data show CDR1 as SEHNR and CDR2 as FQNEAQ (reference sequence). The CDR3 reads CASSLVGGSYEQYF. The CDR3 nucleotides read TGTGCCAGCAGCTTAGTTGGGGGCTCCTACGAGCAGTACTTC. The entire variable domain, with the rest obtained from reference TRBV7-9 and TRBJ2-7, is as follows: DTGVSQNPRHKITKRGQNVTFRCDPISEHNRLYWYRQTLGQGPEFLTYFQNEAQLEKSRLLSDRFSAERPKGSFSTLEIQRTEQGDSAMYLCASSLVGGSYEQYFGPGTRLTVT.

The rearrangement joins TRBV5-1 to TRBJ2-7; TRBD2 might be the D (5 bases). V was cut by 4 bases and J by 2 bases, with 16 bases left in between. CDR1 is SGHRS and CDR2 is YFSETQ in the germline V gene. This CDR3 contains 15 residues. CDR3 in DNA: TGCGCCAGCAGCCCATCGTATGGGAGAACCTACGAGCAGTACTTC. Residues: CASSPSYGRTYEQYF. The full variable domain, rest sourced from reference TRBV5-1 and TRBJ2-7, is KAGVTQTPRYLIKTRGQQVTLSCSPISGHRSVSWYQQTPGQGLQFLFEYFSETQRNKGNFPGRFSGRQFSNSRSEMNVSTLELGDSALYLCASSPSYGRTYEQYFGPGTRLTVT.

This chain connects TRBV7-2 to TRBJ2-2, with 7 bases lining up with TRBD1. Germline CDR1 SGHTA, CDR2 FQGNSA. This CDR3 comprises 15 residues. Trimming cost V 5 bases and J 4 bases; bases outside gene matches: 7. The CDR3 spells CASSRGQLLTGELFF. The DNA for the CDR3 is TGTGCCAGCAGCCGGGGACAGCTACTCACCGGGGAGCTGTTTTTT.

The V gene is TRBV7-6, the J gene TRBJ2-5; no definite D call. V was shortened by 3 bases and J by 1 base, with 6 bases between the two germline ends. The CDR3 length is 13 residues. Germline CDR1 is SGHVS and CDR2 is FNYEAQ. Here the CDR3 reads CASSFLTQETQYF. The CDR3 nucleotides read TGTGCCAGCAGCTTCCTTACCCAAGAGACCCAGTACTTC.

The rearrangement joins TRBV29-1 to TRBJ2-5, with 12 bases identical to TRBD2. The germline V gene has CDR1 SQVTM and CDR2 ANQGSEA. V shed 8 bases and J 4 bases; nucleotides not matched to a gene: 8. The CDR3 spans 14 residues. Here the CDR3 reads CSPRGGLAGETQYF. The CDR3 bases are TGCAGCCCCCGTGGGGGACTAGCGGGAGAGACCCAGTACTTC.

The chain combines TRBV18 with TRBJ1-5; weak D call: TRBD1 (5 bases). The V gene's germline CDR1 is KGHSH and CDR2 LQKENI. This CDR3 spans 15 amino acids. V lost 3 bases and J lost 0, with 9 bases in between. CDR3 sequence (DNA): TGTGCCAGCTCACCGACAGCCCATAGCAATCAGCCCCAGCATTTT. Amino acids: CASSPTAHSNQPQHF.

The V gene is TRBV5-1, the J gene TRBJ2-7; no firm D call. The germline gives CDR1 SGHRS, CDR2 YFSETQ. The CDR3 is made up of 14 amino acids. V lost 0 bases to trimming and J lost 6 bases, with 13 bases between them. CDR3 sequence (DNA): TGCGCCAGCAGCTTGGACCCCGAGGAAGTCGAGCAGTACTTC. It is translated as CASSLDPEEVEQYF.

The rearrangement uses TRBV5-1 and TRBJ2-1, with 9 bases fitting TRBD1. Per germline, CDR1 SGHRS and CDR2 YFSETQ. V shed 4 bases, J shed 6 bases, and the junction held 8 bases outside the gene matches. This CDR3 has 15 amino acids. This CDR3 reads CASSPPGQGFNEQFF. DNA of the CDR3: TGCGCCAGCAGCCCGCCGGGACAGGGATTCAATGAGCAGTTCTTC. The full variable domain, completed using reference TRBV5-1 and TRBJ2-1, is KAGVTQTPRYLIKTRGQQVTLSCSPISGHRSVSWYQQTPGQGLQFLFEYFSETQRNKGNFPGRFSGRQFSNSRSEMNVSTLELGDSALYLCASSPPGQGFNEQFFGPGTRLTVL.

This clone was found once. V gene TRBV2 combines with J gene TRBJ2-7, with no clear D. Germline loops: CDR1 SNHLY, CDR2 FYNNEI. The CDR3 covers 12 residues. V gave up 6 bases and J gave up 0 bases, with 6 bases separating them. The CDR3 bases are TGTGCCAGCAGGGCGGCCTCCTACGAGCAGTACTTC. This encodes CASRAASYEQYF.

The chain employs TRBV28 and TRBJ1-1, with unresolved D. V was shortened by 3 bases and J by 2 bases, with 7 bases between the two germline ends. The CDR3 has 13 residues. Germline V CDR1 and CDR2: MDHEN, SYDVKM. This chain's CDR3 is CASSFEANTEAFF. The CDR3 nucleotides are TGTGCCAGCAGTTTTGAGGCAAACACTGAAGCTTTCTTT.

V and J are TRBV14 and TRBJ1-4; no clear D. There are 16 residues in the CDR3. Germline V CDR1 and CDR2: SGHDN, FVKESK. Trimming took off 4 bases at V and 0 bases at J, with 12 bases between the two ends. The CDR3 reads CASSLSTRATNEKLFF. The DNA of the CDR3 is TGTGCCAGCAGCCTCTCTACGCGAGCAACTAATGAAAAACTGTTTTTT.

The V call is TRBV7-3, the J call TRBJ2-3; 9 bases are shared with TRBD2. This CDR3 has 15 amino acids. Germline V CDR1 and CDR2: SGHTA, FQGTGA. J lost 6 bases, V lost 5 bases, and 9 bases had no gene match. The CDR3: CASSPLSSGSDTQYF. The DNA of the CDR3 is TGTGCCAGCAGCCCTCTCAGTAGCGGGAGTGATACGCAGTATTTT. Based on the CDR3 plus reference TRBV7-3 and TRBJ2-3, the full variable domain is GAGVSQTPSNKVTEKGKYVELRCDPISGHTALYWYRQSLGQGPEFLIYFQGTGAADDSGLPNDRFFAVRPEGSVSTLKIQRTERGDSAVYLCASSPLSSGSDTQYFGPGTRLTVL.

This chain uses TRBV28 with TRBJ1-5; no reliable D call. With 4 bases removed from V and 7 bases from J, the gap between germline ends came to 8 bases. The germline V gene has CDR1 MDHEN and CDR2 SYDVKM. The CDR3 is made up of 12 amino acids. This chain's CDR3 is CASSSQLQPQHF. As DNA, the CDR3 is TGTGCCAGCAGTTCCCAGTTACAGCCCCAGCATTTT. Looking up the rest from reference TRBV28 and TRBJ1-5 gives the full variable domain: DVKVTQSSRYLVKRTGEKVFLECVQDMDHENMFWYRQDPGLGLRLIYFSYDVKMKEKGDIPEGYSVSREKKERFSLILESASTNQTSMYLCASSSQLQPQHFGDGTRLSIL.